A selection of T cell receptor beta chains follows, all from one sample in a study of T cells in Graves' hyperthyroidism and ophthalmopathy. From the multiplex PCR reads, TCRdb called clonotypes with MiXCR, one entry per CDR3 protein. Of about 420,000 distinct CDR3 sequences listed, 15% to 18% are singletons. Sequenced material: blood. All receptors come from a woman in her late teens or twenties with Graves' hyperthyroidism. Each CDR3 is given with its conserved first and last residue. D genes are given only for firm matches. Not all rows give a size; the values are once, few, many and, for expanded clones, a class.

V: TRBV3-1
length: 15
D: -
size: -
J: TRBJ1-1
DNA: TGTGCCAGCAGCCAATTGACAGGCTCCACCAGGTCAGCTTTCTTT
CDR3: CASSQLTGSTRSAFF

V: TRBV6-9
length: 17
D: -
size: -
J: TRBJ2-7
DNA: TGTGCCAGCAGTTATCACGTAAGGGATAAGCTAGCCTACGAGCAGTACTTC
CDR3: CASSYHVRDKLAYEQYF

V: TRBV10-3
length: 11
D: TRBD2
size: many
J: TRBJ2-7
DNA: TGCGGGGCGGGAGGGTTATCTGAGCAGTACTTC
CDR3: CGAGGLSEQYF

V: TRBV12-3/TRBV12-4
length: 17
D: -
size: many
J: TRBJ2-7
DNA: TGTGCCAGCAGTACACGCCTCCAAGCGTCGTACTCCTACGAGCAGTACTTC
CDR3: CASSTRLQASYSYEQYF

V: TRBV12-3/TRBV12-4
length: 13
D: -
size: many
J: TRBJ2-1
DNA: TGTGCCAGCAACCTATCGGGGGAAGGTGAGCAGTTCTTC
CDR3: CASNLSGEGEQFF

V: TRBV12-3/TRBV12-4
length: 18
D: TRBD2
size: many
J: TRBJ2-7
DNA: TGTGCCAGCAGTTTCGAGCAGGGCCATGGCGGGGGAACCTACGAGCAGTACTTC
CDR3: CASSFEQGHGGGTYEQYF

V: TRBV3-1
length: 14
D: TRBD2
size: many
J: TRBJ2-3
DNA: TGTGCCAGCAGCCAAACTAGCGGGAGAGATACGCAGTATTTT
CDR3: CASSQTSGRDTQYF

V: TRBV12-5
length: 16
D: -
size: -
J: TRBJ2-2
DNA: TGTGCTAGTGGTTTGGTACTTAGTAAGAACACCGGGGAGCTGTTTTTT
CDR3: CASGLVLSKNTGELFF

V: TRBV27
length: 13
D: -
size: few
J: TRBJ2-7
DNA: TGTGCCAGCAGTAGCGGTTCTACCTACGAGCAGTACTTC
CDR3: CASSSGSTYEQYF

V: TRBV20-1
length: 16
D: -
size: many
J: TRBJ1-1
DNA: TGCAGTGCTAGGCCCCCCGTGGAGAGGATGAACACTGAAGCTTTCTTT
CDR3: CSARPPVERMNTEAFF

V: TRBV7-8
length: 15
D: -
size: many
J: TRBJ1-2
DNA: TGTGCCAGCAGCGCGACAGGTCCCTATAACTATGGCTACACCTTC
CDR3: CASSATGPYNYGYTF

V: TRBV7-9
length: 16
D: -
size: many
J: TRBJ2-7
DNA: TGTGCCAGCAGCTCGATCGCCGGACAGACCTCCTACGAGCAGTACTTC
CDR3: CASSSIAGQTSYEQYF

V: TRBV6-1
length: 15
D: -
size: many
J: TRBJ2-7
DNA: TGTGCCAGCAGGCCCACGGCGGACAATTCCTACGAGCAGTACTTC
CDR3: CASRPTADNSYEQYF

V: TRBV4-1
length: 16
D: -
size: many
J: TRBJ2-5
DNA: TGCGCCAGCAGCCCCGAAACGCAGGGGGGGCAAGAGACCCAGTACTTC
CDR3: CASSPETQGGQETQYF

V: TRBV9
length: 16
D: -
size: many
J: TRBJ2-1
DNA: TGTGCCAGCAGCGTACACCCCAGCGGGCCCTACAATGAGCAGTTCTTC
CDR3: CASSVHPSGPYNEQFF

V: TRBV11-3
length: 16
D: -
size: many
J: TRBJ2-7
DNA: TGTGCCAGCAGCTTATCAGCCGGGACAAGAACCTACGAGCAGTACTTC
CDR3: CASSLSAGTRTYEQYF

V: TRBV28
length: 14
D: TRBD1
size: -
J: TRBJ2-7
DNA: TGTGCCAGCAGTTTCTGGACAGGGTACTCCGAGCAGTACTTC
CDR3: CASSFWTGYSEQYF

V: TRBV2
length: 17
D: TRBD2
size: once
J: TRBJ2-1
DNA: TGTGCCAGCAGTGAAAGGACTAGCGGGGGGGCCGGCAATGAGCAGTTCTTC
CDR3: CASSERTSGGAGNEQFF

V: TRBV18
length: 13
D: -
size: few
J: TRBJ2-7
DNA: TGTGCCAGCTCACCCAACTCTCTCTACGAGCAGTACTTC
CDR3: CASSPNSLYEQYF

V: TRBV7-2
length: 15
D: -
size: many
J: TRBJ1-2
DNA: TGTGCCAGCAGCTTAAGGCAGATAGTTGATTATGGCTACACCTTC
CDR3: CASSLRQIVDYGYTF

V: TRBV2
length: 12
D: -
size: many
J: TRBJ2-7
DNA: TGTGCCAGCAGGGTCCTAGGGAACGAGCAGTACTTC
CDR3: CASRVLGNEQYF

V: TRBV14
length: 13
D: -
size: -
J: TRBJ1-1
DNA: TGTGCCAGCAGCCAAGATCTTAGACTAGCAGCTTTCTTT
CDR3: CASSQDLRLAAFF

V: TRBV4-1
length: 17
D: -
size: -
J: TRBJ1-3
DNA: TGCGCCAGCAGCCAAGGCGGGCAAGCCCGCTCTGGAAACACCATATATTTT
CDR3: CASSQGGQARSGNTIYF

V: TRBV9
length: 16
D: TRBD1
size: -
J: TRBJ2-1
DNA: TGTGCCAGCAGCGTAACCGGGACAGGGGATTTCAATGAGCAGTTCTTC
CDR3: CASSVTGTGDFNEQFF